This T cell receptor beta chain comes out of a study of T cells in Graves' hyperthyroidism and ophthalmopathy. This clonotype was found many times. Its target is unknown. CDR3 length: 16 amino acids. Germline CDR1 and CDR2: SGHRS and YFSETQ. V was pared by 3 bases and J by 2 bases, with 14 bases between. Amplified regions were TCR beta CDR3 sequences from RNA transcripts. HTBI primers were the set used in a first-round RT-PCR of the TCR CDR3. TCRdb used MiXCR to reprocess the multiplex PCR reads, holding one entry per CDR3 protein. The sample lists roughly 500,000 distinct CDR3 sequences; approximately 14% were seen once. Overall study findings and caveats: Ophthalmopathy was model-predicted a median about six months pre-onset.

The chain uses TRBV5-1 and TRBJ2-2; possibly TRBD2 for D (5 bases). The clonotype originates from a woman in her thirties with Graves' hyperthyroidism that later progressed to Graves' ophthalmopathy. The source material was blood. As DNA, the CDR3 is TGCGCCAGCAGCTCACTAGTTATGGGCAACACCGGGGAGCTGTTTTTT. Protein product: CASSSLVMGNTGELFF.